The 27 T cell receptor beta chains below come from one sample, sequenced in a study of human T cells and chemical hapten exposure. Stated time point: patch test 1, 2 weeks after DPC sensitization. Treatment reported: therapeutic diphenylcyclopropenone sensitization with weekly scalp DPC. TCRdb re-derived calls from the RACE reads in MiXCR, one entry per CDR3 protein. Among about 81,000 distinct CDR3 sequences, under 9% were seen once, and the ten largest hold less than 2%. Source: whole blood, taken in connection with sensitization to the hapten diphenylcyclopropenone (DPC). Receptor source: a woman younger than 45 with alopecia areata. Some clones in this sample may be carry-over from other donors' samples.

This clonotype occurred a few times. The chain joins TRBV5-1 to TRBJ2-5, with TRBD1 as a possible D gene (6 bases). V dropped 2 bases and J dropped 3 bases, with 11 bases sitting between them. The CDR3 sequence is 14 residues long. Germline CDR1 is SGHRS and CDR2 is YFSETQ. In nucleotides, the CDR3 is TGCGCCAGCAGCTTTGGTACAGGGAAAGAGACCCAGTACTTC. Its protein is CASSFGTGKETQYF.

The table lists this clonotype with a few counts. The rearrangement links TRBV11-2 to TRBJ2-3; D may correspond to TRBD1 or TRBD2 (5 bases each). Germline V gives CDR1 SGHAT, CDR2 FQNNGV. V was clipped by 7 bases and J by 1 base, with 9 bases between them. The CDR3 spans 13 residues. The CDR3 DNA reads TGTGCCAGCACCCCGGGACGCACAGATACGCAGTATTTT. Encoded protein: CASTPGRTDTQYF.

In its sample, this clonotype was seen many times. The genes are TRBV29-1 and TRBJ1-2; 8 nucleotides align to TRBD1. Germline CDR1 SQVTM, CDR2 ANQGSEA. This CDR3 is 12 amino acids long. Germline trimming cut 4 bases from V and 5 bases from J; bases unmatched to any gene: 3. The CDR3 nucleotides read TGCAGCGTTGGCCAGGGGGCTTATGGCTACACCTTC. Its protein is CSVGQGAYGYTF.

The rearrangement uses TRBV29-1 and TRBJ2-5; tentatively, D is TRBD1 (6 bases). The germline CDR1 and CDR2 sequences are SQVTM and ANQGSEA. This CDR3 has 12 amino acids. V was clipped by 6 bases and J by 5 bases, with 13 bases between them. The CDR3 loop is CSVKQGAETQYF. In nucleotides, the CDR3 is TGCAGCGTCAAACAGGGAGCGGAGACCCAGTACTTC. The entire variable domain, with the rest obtained from reference TRBV29-1 and TRBJ2-5, is as follows: SAVISQKPSRDICQRGTSLTIQCQVDSQVTMMFWYRQQPGQSLTLIATANQGSEATYESGFVIDKFPISRPNLTFSTLTVSNMSPEDSSIYLCSVKQGAETQYFGPGTRLLVL.

The rearrangement links TRBV6-6 to TRBJ1-1; 8 nucleotides agree with TRBD1. J lost 0 bases, V lost 4 bases, and 7 bases had no gene match. This CDR3 contains 16 residues. From germline, CDR1 is MNHNY and CDR2 SVGAGI (reference sequence). The CDR3 loop reads CASSSRTGPMNTEAFF. In DNA form, the CDR3 reads TGTGCCAGCAGTTCGCGGACAGGGCCCATGAACACTGAAGCTTTCTTT.

This clonotype was counted ten times or more. The chain links TRBV30 to TRBJ1-1; D is unclear. Germline V gives CDR1 GTSNPN, CDR2 SVGIG (reference sequence). There are 12 residues in the CDR3. V was cut by 1 base and J by 1 base, with 4 bases left in between. The CDR3 sequence: CAWSGQNTEAFF. In DNA, the CDR3 is TGTGCCTGGAGTGGGCAGAACACTGAAGCTTTCTTT.

The chain recombines TRBV20-1 with TRBJ1-3; D call uncertain. With 6 bases removed from V and 3 bases from J, the gap between germline ends came to 12 bases. Germline V gene sequence: CDR1 DFQATT, CDR2 SNEGSKA (reference sequence). The CDR3 is 13 amino acids. CDR3 loop: CSAWRTNGNTIYF. CDR3 sequence (DNA): TGCAGTGCGTGGAGGACTAATGGAAACACCATATATTTT.

This clonotype was observed many times. V and J are TRBV13 and TRBJ2-7; D uncertain. The CDR3 extends over 11 amino acids. The V and J ends lost 5 bases and 6 bases respectively, with 8 bases between them. Germline CDR1 is PRHDT and CDR2 is FYEKMQ (reference sequence). DNA of the CDR3: TGTGCCAGCAGCCAAAATTCCGAGCAGTACTTC. Translated, it gives CASSQNSEQYF. The complete variable domain, with remaining parts taken from reference TRBV13 and TRBJ2-7, reads AAGVIQSPRHLIKEKRETATLKCYPIPRHDTVYWYQQGPGQDPQFLISFYEKMQSDKGSIPDRFSAQQFSDYHSELNMSSLELGDSALYFCASSQNSEQYFGPGTRLTVT.

There are many counts of this clonotype. The chain couples TRBV5-4 to TRBJ2-3; D is perhaps TRBD1 or TRBD2 (6 bases each). CDR1 and CDR2 from the germline V gene are SGHNT and YYREEE (reference sequence). This CDR3 has 15 amino acids. V lost 1 base, J lost 4 bases, and 13 bases lay in between. Here the CDR3 reads CASSLLRGAADTQYF. Written as DNA, the CDR3 is TGTGCCAGCAGCTTGTTAAGGGGGGCTGCAGATACGCAGTATTTT. Combining the CDR3 with reference TRBV5-4 and TRBJ2-3 gives the whole variable domain ETGVTQSPTHLIKTRGQQVTLRCSSQSGHNTVSWYQQALGQGPQFIFQYYREEENGRGNFPPRFSGLQFPNYSSELNVNALELDDSALYLCASSLLRGAADTQYFGPGTRLTVL.

This clonotype has a count of ten or more. V gene TRBV20-1 combines with J gene TRBJ1-1; D uncertain. Trimming removed 0 bases from V and 7 bases from J, with 12 bases in between. CDR1 DFQATT and CDR2 SNEGSKA come from the germline V gene (reference sequence). CDR3 length: 13 amino acids. In nucleotides, the CDR3 is TGCAGTGCTAGAGATATTATAGGGTTTGAAGCTTTCTTT. Amino acid sequence: CSARDIIGFEAFF.

This chain connects TRBV20-1 to TRBJ1-5, with 7 bases lining up with TRBD1. CDR1 is DFQATT and CDR2 is SNEGSKA in the germline V gene (reference sequence). CDR3 length: 13 residues. The V segment lost 5 bases and the J segment 4 bases; nucleotides outside the gene matches: 5. CDR3 in DNA: TGCAGTGCTGGGGACAGACAAAATCAGCCCCAGCATTTT. Its translation: CSAGDRQNQPQHF.

This chain joins TRBV2 and TRBJ1-1; D remains ambiguous. Looked up from germline, CDR1 is SNHLY and CDR2 is FYNNEI. CDR3 size: 13 residues. The ends were cut back, 10 bases at V and 6 bases at J, with 18 bases in the middle. CDR3 nucleotide sequence: TGTGCCACCTTGGTAGACATGGAGGCTGAAGCTTTCTTT. It is translated as CATLVDMEAEAFF.

The sample holds many counts of this clonotype. This chain connects TRBV7-2 to TRBJ2-1, with D hard to call. CDR3 length: 17 amino acids. The V gene's germline CDR1 is SGHTA and CDR2 FQGNSA. With 5 bases removed from V and 0 bases from J, the gap between germline ends came to 17 bases. CDR3 in amino acids: CASSPGPIAASYNEQFF. The CDR3 coding sequence is TGTGCCAGCAGCCCTGGACCCATCGCCGCCTCCTACAATGAGCAGTTCTTC. Supplemented by reference TRBV7-2 and TRBJ2-1, the full variable domain reads GAGVSQSPSNKVTEKGKDVELRCDPISGHTALYWYRQSLGQGLEFLIYFQGNSAPDKSGLPSDRFSAERTGGSVSTLTIQRTQQEDSAVYLCASSPGPIAASYNEQFFGPGTRLTVL.

The chain employs TRBV5-1 and TRBJ1-6; TRBD1 matches at 7 bases. The CDR3 length is 15 residues. V dropped 7 bases and J dropped 8; count of bases not matched to a gene: 12. CDR1 and CDR2 (germline): SGHRS, YFSETQ. The chain's CDR3 is CASGRGLLDDSPLHF. In nucleotides, the CDR3 is TGCGCCAGCGGAAGGGGGCTTCTGGACGATTCACCCCTCCACTTT.

This clonotype was observed at least ten times. The CDR3 does not end in the conserved phenylalanine or tryptophan, so this is likely a read error. Because the CDR3's place on the DNA is in doubt, the DNA is left out and the CDR3 is given as listed by TCRdb. The chain combines TRBV28 with TRBJ2-7; TRBD1 is the table's D call, not checked against the DNA. The CDR3 is 16 residues long, ends included. The V gene's germline CDR1 is MDHEN and CDR2 SYDVKM. CDR3 loop: CASSLWAGTGGGRFSI.

This clonotype was counted many times. The V gene is TRBV30, the J gene TRBJ2-3, with 10 bases lining up with TRBD2. The J segment lost 6 bases and the V segment lost 4 bases, leaving 10 bases of the junction unmatched. This CDR3 is 15 amino acids long. Germline V CDR1 and CDR2: GTSNPN, SVGIG (reference sequence). The CDR3 loop reads CAWTGSGGLADTQYF. In nucleotides, the CDR3 is TGTGCCTGGACGGGTAGCGGGGGGTTGGCGGATACGCAGTATTTT.

At least ten counts were recorded for this clonotype. This could be a read error, since a much larger clone is one nucleotide away. The chain has TRBV6-2 or TRBV6-3 and TRBJ1-1; D might be TRBD1 (6 bases). The V end was cut by 6 bases, the J end by 1 base, with 9 bases between. This CDR3 has 13 residues. Germline CDR1 is MNHEY and CDR2 is SVGEGT. As DNA, the CDR3 is TGTGCCAGCAGCCGGGGGCCGAACACTGAAGCTTTCTTT. As protein: CASSRGPNTEAFF.

This clonotype appeared a few times. This rearrangement joins TRBV18 to TRBJ1-2, with 11 nucleotides matching TRBD1. The CDR3 runs to 17 residues. Germline V gene lookup returns CDR1 KGHSH and CDR2 LQKENI. Trimming removed 2 bases from V and 3 bases from J; junction bases left unmatched: 8. The CDR3 region is CASSPKGQGVTYYGYTF. As DNA, the CDR3 is TGTGCCAGCTCACCAAAGGGACAGGGGGTCACCTACTATGGCTACACCTTC. Looking up the rest from reference TRBV18 and TRBJ1-2 gives the full variable domain: NAGVMQNPRHLVRRRGQEARLRCSPMKGHSHVYWYRQLPEEGLKFMVYLQKENIIDESGMPKERFSAEFPKEGPSILRIQQVVRGDSAAYFCASSPKGQGVTYYGYTFGSGTRLTVV.

This clonotype has more than one count but fewer than ten. J is TRBJ2-4 and V is TRBV5-1, with D perhaps TRBD1 or TRBD2 (6 bases each). This CDR3 contains 15 residues. Trimming shortened V by 1 base and J by 7 bases, and 15 bases separated the two germline ends. Germline CDR1 is SGHRS and CDR2 is YFSETQ. CDR3 DNA sequence: TGCGCCAGCAGCTTGTTGGGGGCGGGGAGTAACATTCAGTACTTC. It encodes CASSLLGAGSNIQYF.

This clonotype has more than one count but fewer than ten. This sequence joins TRBV5-1 and TRBJ1-1; the D is unclear. The V and J ends lost 0 bases and 1 base respectively, with 7 bases between them. CDR1 SGHRS and CDR2 YFSETQ come from the germline V gene. This CDR3 region has 14 residues. The CDR3 DNA reads as TGCGCCAGCAGCTTGGTTTCCGGGAACACTGAAGCTTTCTTT. This gives the protein CASSLVSGNTEAFF.

J is TRBJ2-3 and V is TRBV6-5; TRBD2 aligns across 12 bases. The V gene's germline CDR1 is MNHEY and CDR2 SVGAGI. J lost 4 bases, V lost 6 bases, and 14 bases had no gene match. The CDR3 is 18 amino acids. The chain's CDR3 is CASSRGTSGLGVSDTQYF. Here the CDR3 DNA reads TGTGCCAGCAGCCGGGGGACTAGCGGGCTCGGGGTCTCAGATACGCAGTATTTT.

This clonotype occurred a few times. This chain links TRBV12-3 or TRBV12-4 with TRBJ1-4; D is uncertain. V was trimmed by 6 bases and J by 5 bases, leaving 10 bases between them. CDR3 length: 13 amino acids. CDR3 sequence (DNA): TGTGCCAGCAGCTGGGGAAAAAATGAAAAACTGTTTTTT. Its protein is CASSWGKNEKLFF.

Note on this clonotype: This may be a read error: a much more frequent sequence differs by one nucleotide. The rearrangement links TRBV7-8 to TRBJ1-6, with unresolved D. The germline V and J ends were trimmed by 1 base and 10 bases, with 5 bases remaining between them. Germline values: CDR1 SGHVS, CDR2 FQNEAQ. The CDR3 covers 12 residues. Written as DNA, the CDR3 is TGTGCCAGCAGCTTAGGTTCCTCACCCCTCCACTTT. Residues: CASSLGSSPLHF.

This clonotype occurred many times. The rearrangement links TRBV12-3 or TRBV12-4 to TRBJ2-3, with D hard to call. The CDR3 length is 14 residues. V shed 0 bases and J shed 5 bases, with 9 bases lying between them. The CDR3, as DNA: TGTGCCAGCAGTTTAGCGGCCTTTGGAGATACGCAGTATTTT. Translated, it gives CASSLAAFGDTQYF.

Remarks on this clonotype: A much larger clonotype is one base distant, so this may be a read error. The V and J genes are TRBV10-3 and TRBJ2-3, with 12 bases identical to TRBD2. The CDR3 has 15 amino acids. Germline loops: CDR1 ENHRY, CDR2 SYGVKD. Written as DNA, the CDR3 is TGTACCATCAAAACTAGCGGGGGGAGCACAGATACGCAGTATTTT. Amino acids: CTIKTSGGSTDTQYF.

Many counts were recorded for this clonotype. The chain uses TRBV18 and TRBJ2-3; D uncertain. Germline V CDR1 and CDR2: KGHSH, LQKENI. The CDR3 consists of 18 residues. Trimming stripped 1 base from V and 2 bases from J, with 19 bases between. CDR3 residues: CASSPQLAAQSYTDTQYF. In DNA form, the CDR3 reads TGTGCCAGCTCACCACAACTCGCCGCTCAGAGTTACACAGATACGCAGTATTTT.

This clonotype qualifies as medium-sized. The V and J genes are TRBV4-1 and TRBJ1-1; weak D call: TRBD1 (6 bases). The V and J ends lost 7 bases and 1 base respectively, with 13 bases between them. Germline V gene data show CDR1 as MGHRA and CDR2 as YSYEKL. The CDR3 has 14 residues. In nucleotides, the CDR3 is TGCGCCAGCAAGAGCAGCAGGGGGAACACTGAAGCTTTCTTT. This encodes CASKSSRGNTEAFF.